Listed here are 27 T cell receptor beta chains from one sample, sequenced in a study of blood T cell repertoires in COVID-19. Data came from immunoSEQ multiplex PCR; TCRdb stores just in-frame clones and leaves some out. The top ten hold about 40% of the sample, which has 140,000 to 150,000 clones, approximately 84% seen once. The sequencing sample was made of peripheral blood. The origin of the receptors is a human donor in a cohort sampled during active COVID-19.

The V call is TRBV7-6, the J call TRBJ2-3; 11 nucleotides line up with TRBD2. The CDR3 spans 16 residues. The germline gives CDR1 SGHVS, CDR2 FNYEAQ. Trimming took 3 bases from V and 4 from J; bases not matched to a gene: 6. The CDR3 DNA reads TGTGCCAGCAGCTTCCTCGGGACTAGCGGCCCAGATACGCAGTATTTT. Amino acids: CASSFLGTSGPDTQYF.

The CDR3 DNA reads TGTGCCAGCAGCTTAGGGTTTGGGGGCCGGAATGAGCAGTTCTTC. Its protein product is CASSLGFGGRNEQFF. The rearrangement uses TRBV11-3 and TRBJ2-1; TRBD1 is a possible D gene (6 bases). Trimming shortened V by 1 base and J by 7 bases, and 14 bases separated the two germline ends. Germline V lookup: CDR1 SGHNT, CDR2 YENEEA. This CDR3 spans 15 amino acids.

The rearrangement uses TRBV12-5 and TRBJ1-1; D may be TRBD1 (5 bases). The ends were cut back, 0 bases at V and 4 bases at J, with 15 bases in the middle. Germline V gene lookup returns CDR1 LGHNT and CDR2 FRNRAP. This CDR3 has 16 amino acids. CDR3 sequence (DNA): TGTGCTAGTGGTTTGGTACTGGGGGTCGGGAGCACTGAAGCTTTCTTT. Translation: CASGLVLGVGSTEAFF.

J is TRBJ1-1 and V is TRBV7-9; tentatively, D is TRBD1 (6 bases). Germline loops: CDR1 SEHNR, CDR2 FQNEAQ (reference sequence). The germline V and J ends were trimmed by 0 bases and 9 bases, with 14 bases remaining between them. The CDR3 covers 14 residues. The CDR3 DNA reads as TGTGCCAGCAGCTTAGCTACTACGACAGGCCAAGCTTTCTTT. Translated: CASSLATTTGQAFF. The full variable domain, completed using reference TRBV7-9 and TRBJ1-1, is DTGVSQNPRHKITKRGQNVTFRCDPISEHNRLYWYRQTLGQGPEFLTYFQNEAQLEKSRLLSDRFSAERPKGSFSTLEIQRTEQGDSAMYLCASSLATTTGQAFFGQGTRLTVV.

A few counts support this clone. The CDR3 region has the DNA TGTGCCAGCTCTCGAGCCCCGAACCCGAACACTGAAGCTTTCTTT. Translation: CASSRAPNPNTEAFF. The V call is TRBV18, the J call TRBJ1-1, with D hard to call. The V gene's germline CDR1 is KGHSH and CDR2 LQKENI. This CDR3 spans 15 amino acids. The V end lost 6 bases, the J end lost 1 base, and 15 bases lay between the germline ends.

CDR3 nucleotide sequence: TGTGCCAGCAGGTGGGCCCAGAGCCCCCCGAGCTCCTACGAGCAGTACTTC. Protein: CASRWAQSPPSSYEQYF. This chain uses TRBV9 with TRBJ2-7; D not certain. The CDR3 totals 17 residues. V dropped 5 bases and J dropped 0 bases, with 21 bases sitting between them. Germline V gene lookup returns CDR1 SGDLS and CDR2 YYNGEE.

This chain links TRBV5-1 with TRBJ2-5; 10 bases are shared with TRBD1. CDR1 is SGHRS and CDR2 is YFSETQ in the germline V gene. CDR3 length: 15 amino acids. Unmatched junction bases numbered 5, after V lost 4 bases and J lost 2 bases. CDR3 bases: TGCGCCAGCAGCCAAGGACAGGGGGTACAAGAGACCCAGTACTTC. It codes for CASSQGQGVQETQYF. Looking up the rest from reference TRBV5-1 and TRBJ2-5 gives the full variable domain: KAGVTQTPRYLIKTRGQQVTLSCSPISGHRSVSWYQQTPGQGLQFLFEYFSETQRNKGNFPGRFSGRQFSNSRSEMNVSTLELGDSALYLCASSQGQGVQETQYFGPGTRLLVL.

Comment on this clone: This CDR3 is also generated by other DNA sequences in the sample. The chain links TRBV12-5 to TRBJ1-5, with 7 bases matching TRBD1. Germline loops: CDR1 LGHNT, CDR2 FRNRAP. This CDR3 is 13 amino acids long. Trimming at V came to 4 bases and at J to 4 bases, leaving 1 base not matched to a gene. For the CDR3, the DNA is TGTGCTAGTGGTTGGGACAGAAATCAGCCCCAGCATTTT. Its translation is CASGWDRNQPQHF.

The chain has TRBV5-4 and TRBJ2-1; a weak D match, TRBD1 (5 bases). Germline V gene sequence: CDR1 SGHNT, CDR2 YYREEE (reference sequence). V was clipped by 5 bases and J by 7 bases, with 10 bases between them. CDR3 length: 12 residues. The CDR3 is CASSQPGNEQFF. In DNA, the CDR3 is TGTGCCAGCAGTCAGCCAGGGAATGAGCAGTTCTTC.

The gene calls are TRBV7-2 and TRBJ2-1, with a weak D call TRBD1 (5 bases). The CDR3 contains 13 residues. V lost 5 bases, J lost 6 bases, and 11 bases lay in between. Per germline, CDR1 SGHTA and CDR2 FQGNSA. The CDR3 loop reads CASSLQGANEQFF. The DNA of the CDR3 is TGTGCCAGCAGCCTCCAGGGCGCCAATGAGCAGTTCTTC.

This clone was detected only once. The chain couples TRBV5-1 to TRBJ2-5; 8 bases are shared with TRBD2. The germline V gene encodes CDR1 SGHRS and CDR2 YFSETQ. With V trimmed by 1 base and J by 2 bases, 7 bases remained unmatched. This CDR3 has 16 amino acids. CDR3 sequence: CASSLLTSGLQETQYF. The CDR3 DNA reads TGCGCCAGCAGCTTGCTCACTAGCGGCTTACAAGAGACCCAGTACTTC.

The chain couples TRBV7-2 to TRBJ2-3, with 8 bases lining up with TRBD2. Germline assignment: CDR1 SGHTA and CDR2 FQGNSA. This CDR3 region has 16 residues. V lost 4 bases and J lost 0; bases outside the gene matches: 6. The CDR3 DNA sequence: TGTGCCAGCAGCTCAGCTTCTAGCGGGAGCACAGATACGCAGTATTTT. Translated, it gives CASSSASSGSTDTQYF. The full variable domain, rest sourced from reference TRBV7-2 and TRBJ2-3, is GAGVSQSPSNKVTEKGKDVELRCDPISGHTALYWYRQSLGQGLEFLIYFQGNSAPDKSGLPSDRFSAERTGGSVSTLTIQRTQQEDSAVYLCASSSASSGSTDTQYFGPGTRLTVL.

The chain joins TRBV5-4 to TRBJ2-5, with D perhaps TRBD1 (6 bases). There are 16 residues in the CDR3. Trimming took 4 bases from V and 5 from J, leaving 21 bases between them. Germline loops: CDR1 SGHNT, CDR2 YYREEE (reference sequence). The CDR3 loop is CASSTDGRGFGETQYF. The CDR3 bases are TGTGCCAGCAGCACGGACGGCAGGGGTTTCGGGGAGACCCAGTACTTC.

This sequence joins TRBV28 and TRBJ2-2, with TRBD1 matching 7 bases. J was trimmed by 5 bases and V by 6 bases; bases with no gene match: 9. From germline, CDR1 is MDHEN and CDR2 SYDVKM. The CDR3 contains 15 residues. The CDR3 here is CASRTPGQQTGELFF. The CDR3 coding sequence is TGTGCCAGCAGAACTCCGGGACAGCAAACCGGGGAGCTGTTTTTT. Based on the CDR3 plus reference TRBV28 and TRBJ2-2, the full variable domain is DVKVTQSSRYLVKRTGEKVFLECVQDMDHENMFWYRQDPGLGLRLIYFSYDVKMKEKGDIPEGYSVSREKKERFSLILESASTNQTSMYLCASRTPGQQTGELFFGEGSRLTVL.

The chain couples TRBV18 to TRBJ2-3; TRBD1 matches 9 bases. In germline, CDR1 is KGHSH, CDR2 LQKENI. With V trimmed by 6 bases and J by 2 bases, 9 bases remained unmatched. CDR3 length: 16 residues. The CDR3 region is CASSREQGAHTDTQYF. For the CDR3, the DNA is TGTGCCAGCTCCCGGGAACAGGGGGCCCACACAGATACGCAGTATTTT.

V usage is TRBV6-4 and J usage is TRBJ2-3; 12 bases are a match to TRBD2. This CDR3 is 16 amino acids long. The germline V gene encodes CDR1 MRHNA and CDR2 SNTAGT. V trimming: 4 bases; J trimming: 4 bases; junction bases outside the gene matches: 6. The CDR3 here is CASSALAGGFSDTQYF. The CDR3 coding sequence is TGTGCCAGCAGTGCACTAGCGGGAGGATTCTCAGATACGCAGTATTTT.

This clone was found a few times. The chain employs TRBV7-9 and TRBJ1-4; TRBD1 aligns across 10 bases. The germline CDR1 and CDR2 sequences are SEHNR and FQNEAQ (reference sequence). The CDR3 loop spans 15 amino acids. V lost 4 bases, J lost 8 bases, and 7 bases stayed unmatched. The DNA of the CDR3 is TGTGCCAGCAGCTCCGGACAGGGGGTAGGGGAAAAACTGTTTTTT. This encodes CASSSGQGVGEKLFF.

V is TRBV9 and J is TRBJ1-3; the D gene is possibly TRBD1 (6 bases). CDR3 length equals 18 residues. V lost 0 bases to trimming and J lost 5 bases, with 21 bases between them. Germline V gene data show CDR1 as SGDLS and CDR2 as YYNGEE. CDR3 bases: TGTGCCAGCAGCGTAGACCCCCCTGGGCAGGGGTCCAGAAACACCATATATTTT. This gives the protein CASSVDPPGQGSRNTIYF.

The genes are TRBV12-3 or TRBV12-4 and TRBJ1-3, with D unresolved. The CDR3 has 12 amino acids. Trimming removed 1 base at V and 4 bases at J, with 2 bases between. The CDR3: CASSLVGNTIYF. The DNA of the CDR3 is TGTGCCAGCAGTTTAGTAGGAAACACCATATATTTT.

The chain uses TRBV5-6 and TRBJ2-7; TRBD1 aligns across 10 bases. V lost 4 bases, J lost 1 base, and 11 bases stayed unmatched. The V gene's germline CDR1 is SGHDT and CDR2 YYEEEE. There are 17 residues in the CDR3. In nucleotides, the CDR3 is TGTGCCAGCAGCGTCGGATACTCGGACAGGGGGTCCTACGAGCAGTACGTC. Amino acids: CASSVGYSDRGSYEQYV.

The chain employs TRBV6-5 and TRBJ2-7; maybe TRBD2 (6 bases). The germline V and J ends were trimmed by 6 bases and 2 bases, with 17 bases remaining between them. The V gene's germline CDR1 is MNHEY and CDR2 SVGAGI. The CDR3 totals 15 residues. The CDR3 sequence is CASRPTSRFPYEQYF. The CDR3, as DNA: TGTGCCAGCAGGCCTACTAGCCGGTTCCCCTACGAGCAGTACTTC.

V and J are TRBV5-1 and TRBJ1-2; D is uncertain. Germline CDR1 reads SGHRS; CDR2 reads YFSETQ. There are 14 residues in the CDR3. The germline V and J ends were trimmed by 0 bases and 0 bases, with 6 bases remaining between them. CDR3 loop: CASSLAVPNYGYTF. The CDR3 DNA sequence: TGCGCCAGCAGCTTGGCGGTCCCTAACTATGGCTACACCTTC. Based on the CDR3 plus reference TRBV5-1 and TRBJ1-2, the full variable domain is KAGVTQTPRYLIKTRGQQVTLSCSPISGHRSVSWYQQTPGQGLQFLFEYFSETQRNKGNFPGRFSGRQFSNSRSEMNVSTLELGDSALYLCASSLAVPNYGYTFGSGTRLTVV.

The V call is TRBV10-1, the J call TRBJ1-5; a possible D gene is TRBD1 (6 bases). Germline CDR1 and CDR2: WNHNN and SYGVQD (reference sequence). This CDR3 is built from 15 residues. V lost 6 bases and J 4 bases, leaving 16 bases between the germline ends. In DNA form, the CDR3 reads TGCGCCAGCAGCATGGGGGCCGTCGGAAATCAGCCCCAGCATTTT. Translation: CASSMGAVGNQPQHF.

This chain uses TRBV4-2 with TRBJ2-1, with 9 bases identical to TRBD2. The CDR3 totals 15 residues. V gave up 5 bases and J gave up 4 bases; unmatched junction bases: 6. Per the germline V gene, CDR1 is LGHNA and CDR2 is YNFKEQ. The chain's CDR3 is CASSRIAGEYNEQFF. In DNA form, the CDR3 reads TGTGCCAGCAGCAGGATAGCGGGAGAGTACAATGAGCAGTTCTTC.

This rearrangement joins TRBV7-9 to TRBJ2-7; D possibly corresponds to TRBD2 (7 bases). The CDR3 sequence is 15 residues long. The V end lost 2 bases, the J end lost 3 bases, and 14 bases lay between the germline ends. CDR1 and CDR2 from the germline V gene are SEHNR and FQNEAQ (reference sequence). This CDR3 is CASSLMGGPVYEQYF. CDR3 DNA: TGTGCCAGCAGCTTAATGGGGGGGCCAGTCTACGAGCAGTACTTC.

The rearrangement joins TRBV4-2 to TRBJ2-2; no firm D call. The CDR3 contains 15 residues. V shed 1 base and J shed 4 bases, with 10 bases lying between them. The germline gives CDR1 LGHNA, CDR2 YNFKEQ. CDR3: CASSQGRSFTGELFF. For the CDR3, the DNA is TGTGCCAGCAGCCAAGGTCGAAGCTTCACCGGGGAGCTGTTTTTT.

This clone showed up just once. CDR3 residues: CASSGRGNNGYTF. CDR3 coding DNA: TGTGCCAGCAGTGGAAGGGGAAACAATGGCTACACCTTC. The chain carries TRBV2 and TRBJ1-2, with D possibly TRBD1 on 5 matching bases. The CDR3 totals 13 residues. V was pared by 4 bases and J by 6 bases, with 12 bases between. CDR1 and CDR2 from the germline V gene are SNHLY and FYNNEI.